The 8 T cell receptor beta chains below come from one sample, sequenced in a study of T-cell reconstitution after alpha-beta-depleted transplantation in children. Unique molecular identifiers featured in how the TCRbeta library was prepared. TCRdb reanalysed the PCR reads using MiXCR and keeps one entry per CDR3 protein. The data show 350,000 to 500,000 distinct CDR3 sequences, 43% seen once. This material consisted of PBMCs, taken before TCRalphabeta/CD19-depleted stem cell transplant. These receptors were obtained from a girl aged 2 to 10 with aplastic anemia, due to receive a stem cell transplant.

V gene TRBV5-1 combines with J gene TRBJ2-1, with 12 bases that match TRBD2. The CDR3 is 15 amino acids. CDR1 is SGHRS and CDR2 is YFSETQ in the germline V gene. Germline trimming cut 4 bases from V and 6 bases from J; bases unmatched to any gene: 5. CDR3 sequence: CASSVTSGSLNEQFF. The DNA of the CDR3 is TGCGCCAGCAGCGTGACTAGCGGGAGCCTCAATGAGCAGTTCTTC.

This clonotype was seen repeatedly, ten times or more. The chain carries TRBV7-2 and TRBJ2-1, with D uncertain. CDR1 is SGHTA, CDR2 FQGNSA, per germline. The CDR3 has 17 residues. With 0 bases removed from V and 6 bases from J, the gap between germline ends came to 18 bases. This CDR3 reads CASSLASYYPSSNEQFF. The CDR3 DNA reads TGTGCCAGCAGCTTAGCGTCCTACTACCCGTCCAGCAATGAGCAGTTCTTC.

The V and J genes are TRBV20-1 and TRBJ2-3; TRBD2 agrees at 11 bases. The CDR3 has 16 amino acids. The ends lost 0 bases at V and 2 bases at J; junction bases unmatched: 4. CDR1 and CDR2 from the germline V gene are DFQATT and SNEGSKA (reference sequence). The DNA of the CDR3 is TGCAGTGCTAGAGACCCTAGCGGGAGGATCACAGATACGCAGTATTTT. It translates to CSARDPSGRITDTQYF.

This clonotype was counted only a few times. The chain uses TRBV6-1 and TRBJ2-2; D possibly uses TRBD1 or TRBD2 (6 bases each). This CDR3 spans 14 amino acids. The germline gives CDR1 MNHNS, CDR2 SASEGT. Deletions cut 10 bases from V and 4 bases from J, with 16 bases between. CDR3 DNA: TGTGCCACCGCGAGGGGGGCGGGCACCGGGGAGCTGTTTTTT. Translating it yields CATARGAGTGELFF.

This clonotype was counted between two and nine times. The CDR3 loop reads CSAPLAKRRYF. CDR3 nucleotides: TGCAGTGCGCCACTAGCGAAGAGACGGTACTTC. The J gene is TRBJ2-7, the V gene TRBV20-1; 7 nucleotides align to TRBD2. There are 11 residues in the CDR3. Germline V gene sequence: CDR1 DFQATT, CDR2 SNEGSKA (reference sequence). Losses at the gene ends were 6 bases for V and 12 bases for J; bases not matched to a gene: 11.

The chain uses TRBV7-2 and TRBJ2-2; 8 bases are a match to TRBD2. Germline V gene data show CDR1 as SGHTA and CDR2 as FQGNSA. The trim removed 5 bases at V and 4 bases at J, leaving 12 bases unmatched. The CDR3 has 17 amino acids. CDR3 nucleotides: TGTGCCAGCAGCAATCAAGCAGCGGGGGCCGTCACCGGGGAGCTGTTTTTT. This codes for CASSNQAAGAVTGELFF.

V usage is TRBV14 and J usage is TRBJ2-7, with 12 nucleotides matching TRBD2. Germline-derived CDR1 and CDR2 are SGHDN and FVKESK. The CDR3 runs to 15 residues. V lost 5 bases to trimming and J lost 5 bases; unmatched junction nucleotides: 7. The CDR3 protein is CASSARLAGVNEQYF. CDR3 DNA: TGTGCCAGCAGCGCCCGACTAGCGGGAGTAAACGAGCAGTACTTC.

This clonotype has just a few counts. The chain recombines TRBV7-2 with TRBJ2-5, with D possibly TRBD2 on 5 matching bases. Germline CDR1 reads SGHTA; CDR2 reads FQGNSA. The CDR3 spans 15 residues. V was trimmed by 2 bases and J by 4 bases, leaving 14 bases between them. The CDR3 protein is CASSLTSGSGETQYF. The CDR3 nucleotides are TGTGCCAGCAGCTTAACTAGTGGCAGTGGAGAGACCCAGTACTTC.